The 26 T cell receptor beta chains below all came from one sample that was sequenced in a study of blood T cell repertoires in COVID-19. Libraries were prepared by immunoSEQ multiplex PCR; TCRdb keeps only in-frame clonotypes and omits some of them. This table holds about 76,000 clones, roughly 90% found once. The sequencing sample was made of peripheral blood. The receptors were gathered from a human donor in a cohort sampled during active COVID-19.

The V gene is TRBV5-4, the J gene TRBJ2-3, with 7 bases that match TRBD2. The CDR3 contains 15 residues. CDR1 and CDR2 from the germline V gene are SGHNT and YYREEE (reference sequence). V lost 2 bases, J lost 5 bases, and 8 bases stayed unmatched. CDR3 protein: CASSLGRERRDTQYF. The CDR3 coding sequence is TGTGCCAGCAGCTTAGGGCGGGAGAGAAGAGATACGCAGTATTTT.

V and J are TRBV3-1 (or the pseudogene TRBV3-2) and TRBJ2-1; tentative D call: TRBD2 (6 bases). The CDR3 extends over 13 amino acids. Germline CDR1 reads LGHDT; CDR2 reads YNNKEL (reference sequence). Trimming pared 4 bases from V and 9 bases from J, leaving 13 bases between. Written as DNA, the CDR3 is TGTGCCAGCAGCCCGCGGGATGAAGCTGAGCAGTTCTTC. Encoded protein: CASSPRDEAEQFF.

The chain links TRBV5-1 to TRBJ2-3, with 14 bases aligning to TRBD2. The CDR3 runs to 16 residues. The germline V gene encodes CDR1 SGHRS and CDR2 YFSETQ. The V gene end was trimmed by 7 bases and the J gene end by 2 bases; junction bases not matched to a gene: 6. The CDR3 region is CASRTSGRRNTDTQYF. The CDR3 DNA sequence: TGCGCCAGCCGGACTAGCGGGAGGAGAAACACAGATACGCAGTATTTT.

The rearrangement uses TRBV6-5 and TRBJ2-1, with TRBD2 matching over 9 bases. This CDR3 spans 14 amino acids. The V gene end was trimmed by 2 bases and the J gene end by 9 bases; junction bases not matched to a gene: 5. Germline V gene lookup returns CDR1 MNHEY and CDR2 SVGAGI. CDR3 DNA: TGTGCCAGCAGTTACCCAGGCGGGAGGGGTGAGCAGTTCTTC. Protein sequence: CASSYPGGRGEQFF.

The CDR3 DNA reads as TGTGCCAGCACCATTGGAGCGGGAGGCTACGAGCAGTACTTC. Translated: CASTIGAGGYEQYF. The V gene is TRBV28, the J gene TRBJ2-7; 9 bases map to TRBD2. The germline CDR1 and CDR2 sequences are MDHEN and SYDVKM. This CDR3 contains 14 residues. The V segment lost 7 bases and the J segment 3 bases; nucleotides outside the gene matches: 7.

The J gene is TRBJ1-2, the V gene TRBV9, with 9 bases matching TRBD1. Germline-derived CDR1 and CDR2 are SGDLS and YYNGEE. This CDR3 region has 15 residues. The trim removed 2 bases at V and 3 bases at J, leaving 5 bases unmatched. In nucleotides, the CDR3 is TGTGCCAGCAGCGTGGGACAGGGCCGGTACTATGGCTACACCTTC. Translated: CASSVGQGRYYGYTF.

V usage is TRBV2 and J usage is TRBJ2-3, with TRBD1 identical over 10 bases. The CDR3 has 15 residues. Germline CDR1 is SNHLY and CDR2 is FYNNEI. The ends lost 6 bases at V and 4 bases at J; junction bases unmatched: 7. In DNA, the CDR3 is TGTGCCAGCAGCCGGGACAGGGGTGGGTCAGATACGCAGTATTTT. Its translation is CASSRDRGGSDTQYF.

This rearrangement joins TRBV27 to TRBJ2-7, with 12 bases aligning to TRBD2. The length of the CDR3 is 16 residues. Germline CDR1 is MNHEY and CDR2 is SMNVEV (reference sequence). V gave up 0 bases and J gave up 1 base; unmatched junction bases: 1. CDR3 sequence (DNA): TGTGCCAGCAGTTTATCAGGGACTAGCGGGTCCTACGAGCAGTACTTC. This gives the protein CASSLSGTSGSYEQYF.

J is TRBJ2-7 and V is TRBV7-8, with 7 bases matching TRBD2. Losses at the gene ends were 1 base for V and 6 bases for J; bases not matched to a gene: 3. This CDR3 is 13 amino acids long. The germline gives CDR1 SGHVS, CDR2 FQNEAQ. For the CDR3, the DNA is TGTGCCAGCAGCTTAGTGGGGGGGGTCGAGCAGTACTTC. As protein: CASSLVGGVEQYF.

In this sample, this clone turned up once. The rearrangement joins TRBV28 to TRBJ2-7; weak D call: TRBD2 (6 bases). Looked up from germline, CDR1 is MDHEN and CDR2 is SYDVKM. Trimming cost V 11 bases and J 3 bases, with 14 bases left between them. This CDR3 region has 12 residues. This chain's CDR3 is CAGVTGVYEQYF. The CDR3 DNA reads TGTGCCGGCGTTACGGGGGTCTACGAGCAGTACTTC.

The V call is TRBV5-4, the J call TRBJ2-7, with TRBD2 identical over 10 bases. In germline, CDR1 is SGHNT, CDR2 YYREEE (reference sequence). V was clipped by 4 bases and J by 5 bases; unmatched bases: 9. This CDR3 has 15 residues. The chain's CDR3 is CASSASSGSKDEQYF. As DNA, the CDR3 is TGTGCCAGCAGCGCATCTAGCGGGAGTAAGGACGAGCAGTACTTC.

V usage is TRBV5-1 and J usage is TRBJ2-7; TRBD2 might be the D (6 bases). Germline values: CDR1 SGHRS, CDR2 YFSETQ. CDR3 size: 13 residues. V was cut by 4 bases and J by 0 bases, with 8 bases left in between. Here the CDR3 reads CASSPGSSYEQYF. Here the CDR3 DNA reads TGCGCCAGCAGCCCCGGGAGCTCCTACGAGCAGTACTTC.

This chain joins TRBV5-4 and TRBJ2-5; 10 bases match TRBD2. The germline V gene has CDR1 SGHNT and CDR2 YYREEE (reference sequence). Trimming at V came to 0 bases and at J to 4 bases, leaving 3 bases not matched to a gene. CDR3 length equals 15 residues. CDR3 sequence (DNA): TGTGCCAGCAGCTTGGGTCTAGCGGGAGTAGAGACCCAGTACTTC. Translation gives CASSLGLAGVETQYF.

CDR3 in DNA: TGTGCCAGCAGCTCAGGGGGTTATGGAAACACCATATATTTT. The encoded protein is CASSSGGYGNTIYF. The chain joins TRBV7-2 to TRBJ1-3; 7 bases are a match to TRBD1. J was trimmed by 3 bases and V by 4 bases; bases with no gene match: 3. The CDR3 sequence is 14 residues long. The germline gives CDR1 SGHTA, CDR2 FQGNSA.

This chain uses TRBV5-1 with TRBJ2-1; no definite D call. This CDR3 is 11 amino acids long. Germline V gene data show CDR1 as SGHRS and CDR2 as YFSETQ. V lost 2 bases to trimming and J lost 5 bases, with 2 bases between them. The CDR3 sequence is CASSFNNEQFF. For the CDR3, the DNA is TGCGCCAGCAGCTTCAACAATGAGCAGTTCTTC.

The chain combines TRBV19 with TRBJ1-4; TRBD1 agrees at 10 bases. With V trimmed by 6 bases and J by 8 bases, 12 bases remained unmatched. The CDR3 consists of 16 residues. CDR1 and CDR2 from the germline V gene are LNHDA and SQIVND (reference sequence). The CDR3 loop is CASRWTGTGDGEKLFF. The CDR3 DNA follows: TGTGCCAGTAGATGGACCGGGACAGGGGATGGCGAAAAACTGTTTTTT.

This rearrangement joins TRBV19 to TRBJ1-2; no clear D. Trimming removed 1 base from V and 5 bases from J, with 8 bases in between. In germline, CDR1 is LNHDA, CDR2 SQIVND (reference sequence). CDR3 length: 13 amino acids. CDR3: CASSIAGSYGYTF. The CDR3 bases are TGTGCCAGTAGTATAGCAGGCTCTTATGGCTACACCTTC.

The chain links TRBV11-2 to TRBJ1-1; TRBD1 might be the D (6 bases). The CDR3 covers 15 residues. The germline V and J ends were trimmed by 6 bases and 5 bases, with 19 bases remaining between them. Germline lookup yields CDR1 SGHAT and CDR2 FQNNGV. This CDR3 is CASRFSTGIGTEAFF. CDR3 nucleotides: TGTGCCAGCAGGTTCAGTACAGGGATAGGGACTGAAGCTTTCTTT. Full variable domain (remainder filled in from reference TRBV11-2 and TRBJ1-1): EAGVAQSPRYKIIEKRQSVAFWCNPISGHATLYWYQQILGQGPKLLIQFQNNGVVDDSQLPKDRFSAERLKGVDSTLKIQPAKLEDSAVYLCASRFSTGIGTEAFFGQGTRLTVV.

This clone came up a few times. This chain links TRBV7-6 with TRBJ1-6; the match to TRBD1 covers 8 bases. The CDR3 has 14 residues. Germline trimming cut 5 bases from V and 9 bases from J; bases unmatched to any gene: 6. CDR1 is SGHVS and CDR2 is FNYEAQ in the germline V gene. CDR3: CASSERTGRSPLHF. The CDR3 DNA follows: TGTGCCAGCAGCGAGAGGACAGGGCGTTCACCCCTCCACTTT.

This chain links TRBV2 with TRBJ2-1; 8 bases agree with TRBD2. This CDR3 contains 14 residues. Trimming removed 6 bases from V and 3 bases from J; junction bases left unmatched: 4. The germline V gene encodes CDR1 SNHLY and CDR2 FYNNEI. CDR3 in DNA: TGTGCCAGCAGAGCCGGGACTAGCTACAATGAGCAGTTCTTC. Its translation is CASRAGTSYNEQFF.

The chain employs TRBV28 and TRBJ1-1, with 7 bases aligning to TRBD1. Per the germline V gene, CDR1 is MDHEN and CDR2 is SYDVKM. CDR3 size: 14 residues. V trimming: 6 bases; J trimming: 7 bases; junction bases outside the gene matches: 11. The CDR3 nucleotides are TGTGCCAGCAGCCAGACAGGGACTCGAGGTGAAGCTTTCTTT. Residues: CASSQTGTRGEAFF.

J is TRBJ1-2 and V is TRBV3-1 (or the pseudogene TRBV3-2), with D possibly TRBD1 on 5 matching bases. V was shortened by 0 bases and J by 4 bases, with 12 bases between the two germline ends. Germline V gives CDR1 LGHDT, CDR2 YNNKEL (reference sequence). There are 15 residues in the CDR3. The chain's CDR3 is CASSQEPGRAYGYTF. The CDR3 coding sequence is TGTGCCAGCAGCCAAGAACCAGGGCGAGCCTATGGCTACACCTTC.

This clone has only one observation. J is TRBJ1-3 and V is TRBV7-2; TRBD1 matches 7 bases. Trimming took 1 base from V and 4 from J; bases not matched to a gene: 7. The CDR3 length is 16 residues. Looked up from germline, CDR1 is SGHTA and CDR2 is FQGNSA. CDR3 in amino acids: CASSLGAGGAGNTIYF. CDR3 DNA sequence: TGTGCCAGCAGCTTAGGGGCAGGGGGTGCAGGAAACACCATATATTTT.

The gene calls are TRBV19 and TRBJ2-7; TRBD1 might be the D (5 bases). The CDR3 is 13 residues long. The V end lost 3 bases, the J end lost 4 bases, and 10 bases lay between the germline ends. Germline V lookup: CDR1 LNHDA, CDR2 SQIVND (reference sequence). The CDR3: CASSIDSGYEQYF. The CDR3 DNA is TGTGCCAGTAGTATTGATTCAGGGTACGAGCAGTACTTC.

The chain couples TRBV7-8 to TRBJ2-1; 8 bases are a match to TRBD2. The CDR3 loop spans 15 amino acids. J was trimmed by 4 bases and V by 5 bases; bases with no gene match: 7. Germline CDR1 SGHVS, CDR2 FQNEAQ. The DNA for the CDR3 is TGTGCCAGCAGCCCACCGGCGGGAGGTTACAATGAGCAGTTCTTC. Residues: CASSPPAGGYNEQFF.

The genes are TRBV11-3 and TRBJ2-1; possibly TRBD2 for D (5 bases). The CDR3 length is 16 residues. Trimming took off 7 bases at V and 0 bases at J, with 16 bases between the two ends. The germline V gene encodes CDR1 SGHNT and CDR2 YENEEA. CDR3 DNA: TGTGCCAGCATAGGAGGCGGACGTAGCTCCTACAATGAGCAGTTCTTC. Protein product: CASIGGGRSSYNEQFF.